These T cell receptor beta chains were read from a single sample in a study of immune evolution from preneoplasia to lung adenocarcinoma. The table came from immunoSEQ multiplex PCR; TCRdb's copy has only in-frame clones and leaves some out. Here the sample spans several thousand clones, 70% to 85% being singletons. The sample consisted of FFPE minimally invasive lung adenocarcinoma tissue. These receptors were taken from a donor aged 70 or over with lung adenocarcinoma. Each CDR3 is given with its conserved first and last residue. A D gene is named only where the DNA matches it firmly. Clone size, where shown, is once, few, many, or a class for clones that have expanded.

>.|TRBV6-1|TRBJ1-1|.
CASTRDPMNTEAFF
TGTGCCAGCACACGGGACCCCATGAACACTGAAGCTTTCTTT
>.|TRBV7-9|TRBJ1-3|.
CASRPTQGGGNTIYF
TGTGCCAGCAGACCAACTCAGGGTGGTGGAAACACCATATATTTT
>.|TRBV28|TRBJ1-1|TRBD1
CASSPRTGWAEAFF
TGTGCCAGCAGCCCCCGGACAGGGTGGGCTGAAGCTTTCTTT
>once|TRBV7-2|TRBJ2-1|TRBD2
CASSLAGTSHEQFF
TGTGCCAGCAGCTTAGCCGGGACTAGCCATGAGCAGTTCTTC
>.|TRBV5-6|TRBJ1-2|TRBD1
CASSARQGRRGYTF
TGTGCCAGCAGCGCAAGACAGGGAAGACGTGGCTACACCTTC
>.|TRBV5-1|TRBJ2-2|TRBD1
CASSPGQGGTGELFF
TGCGCCAGCAGCCCGGGACAGGGGGGTACCGGGGAGCTGTTTTTT
>.|TRBV28|TRBJ1-2|.
CASRGSGADNYGYTF
TGTGCCAGCAGGGGGTCGGGGGCAGACAACTATGGCTACACCTTC
>.|TRBV7-9|TRBJ2-5|TRBD1
CASSFRGTVQETQYF
TGTGCCAGCAGCTTTCGAGGGACAGTACAAGAGACCCAGTACTTC
>once|TRBV2|TRBJ2-7|.
CASSVGPGYEQYF
TGTGCCAGCAGTGTAGGGCCCGGCTACGAGCAGTACTTC
>few|TRBV30|TRBJ2-3|.
CAWSRTHPRTDTQYF
TGTGCCTGGAGCCGGACCCATCCGAGGACAGATACGCAGTATTTT
>once|TRBV7-8|TRBJ1-1|.
CASSLGGPILNTEAFF
TGTGCCAGCAGCTTAGGCGGGCCGATTTTGAACACTGAAGCTTTCTTT
>.|TRBV28|TRBJ1-6|.
CASRSESGPLHF
TGTGCCAGCAGGTCCGAATCCGGGCCCCTCCACTTT
>.|TRBV19|TRBJ1-5|.
CASRRGQGAQPQHF
TGTGCCAGTAGACGCGGACAAGGAGCTCAGCCCCAGCATTTT
>.|TRBV11-3|TRBJ2-2|TRBD1
CASSFRTGSVPGELFF
TGTGCCAGCAGCTTCAGGACAGGGAGCGTTCCCGGGGAGCTGTTTTTT
>.|TRBV27|TRBJ2-1|.
CASSHGPQPYNEQFF
TGTGCCAGCAGTCACGGCCCGCAACCTTACAATGAGCAGTTCTTC
>.|TRBV19|TRBJ1-4|.
CASSILVTAEKLFF
TGTGCCAGTAGTATTTTGGTGACAGCTGAAAAACTGTTTTTT
>.|TRBV25-1|TRBJ2-1|.
CASSEVRWQFF
TGTGCCAGCAGTGAAGTAAGATGGCAGTTCTTC
>.|TRBV6-4|TRBJ2-3|.
CASSDSEGADTQYF
TGTGCCAGCAGTGACTCGGAGGGGGCAGATACGCAGTATTTT
>.|TRBV27|TRBJ1-5|.
CASSPEQPQHF
TGTGCCAGCAGCCCCGAACAGCCCCAGCATTTT
>once|TRBV7-9|TRBJ1-1|TRBD1
CASSLAPGQGGAEAFF
TGTGCCAGCAGCTTAGCACCGGGACAGGGAGGAGCTGAAGCTTTCTTT
>.|TRBV4-2|TRBJ1-1|TRBD1
CASSQDLTGVGTEAFF
TGTGCCAGCAGCCAAGATCTTACAGGGGTTGGGACTGAAGCTTTCTTT
>few|TRBV5-1|TRBJ1-1|TRBD1
CASSLEVVGGTGGTEAFF
TGCGCCAGCAGCTTGGAGGTGGTTGGTGGGACAGGAGGCACTGAAGCTTTCTTT
>.|TRBV30|TRBJ2-7|.
CAWSVLSGLDEQYF
TGTGCCTGGAGTGTACTGTCAGGGCTTGACGAGCAGTACTTC
>.|TRBV27|TRBJ1-2|.
CASRGEGFRAYGYTF
TGTGCCAGCAGGGGGGAGGGGTTCCGGGCCTATGGCTACACCTTC
>.|TRBV5-1|TRBJ1-2|TRBD1
CASSSGGEGYTF
TGCGCCAGCAGCTCAGGGGGCGAAGGCTACACCTTC
>.|TRBV5-1|TRBJ2-5|.
CASSFGETQYF
TGCGCCAGCAGCTTCGGGGAGACCCAGTACTTC
>once|TRBV11-2|TRBJ2-1|TRBD2
CASRRDYPNSYNEQFF
TGTGCCAGCCGCCGGGACTATCCTAACTCCTACAATGAGCAGTTCTTC
>.|TRBV6-5|TRBJ2-7|.
CASSRAGRTYEQYF
TGTGCCAGCAGTAGGGCAGGCAGAACCTACGAGCAGTACTTC
>.|TRBV9|TRBJ2-3|TRBD1
CASNTGRQGEYTDTQYF
TGTGCCAGCAACACGGGACGGCAGGGGGAGTACACAGATACGCAGTATTTT
>.|TRBV18|TRBJ1-2|TRBD1
CASSLPLGQGTNYGYTF
TGTGCCAGCTCACTGCCTCTGGGACAGGGGACTAACTATGGCTACACCTTC
>.|TRBV5-1|TRBJ2-1|.
CASSLETGLTYNEQFF
TGCGCCAGCAGCCTCGAAACAGGGTTGACCTACAATGAGCAGTTCTTC
>.|TRBV30|TRBJ1-1|.
CAWSIGTGMNTEAFF
TGTGCCTGGAGTATAGGCACGGGGATGAACACTGAAGCTTTCTTT
>.|TRBV10-2|TRBJ2-7|TRBD2
CASSAGRGLSYEQYF
TGCGCCAGCAGTGCGGGGAGGGGCCTTTCCTACGAGCAGTACTTC
>.|TRBV28|TRBJ2-7|TRBD1
CASSLATGLGEQYF
TGTGCCAGCAGTTTGGCGACAGGGCTCGGCGAGCAGTACTTC
>.|TRBV4-2|TRBJ2-7|.
CASSRGGQINEQYF
TGTGCCAGCAGCCGAGGCGGACAGATCAACGAGCAGTACTTC
>.|TRBV29-1|TRBJ1-1|.
CSVQGRQGGKGNTEAFF
TGCAGCGTTCAGGGTAGGCAGGGAGGTAAGGGGAACACTGAAGCTTTCTTT
>.|TRBV28|TRBJ2-1|.
CASSPIWGTYNEQFF
TGTGCCAGCAGCCCAATCTGGGGTACCTACAATGAGCAGTTCTTC
>.|TRBV9|TRBJ2-2|.
CASSSGTTSGGELFF
TGTGCCAGCAGCTCCGGGACCACCTCGGGGGGGGAGCTGTTTTTT
>.|TRBV5-1|TRBJ2-4|TRBD1
CASSTDRVSDIQYF
TGCGCCAGCAGCACAGACAGGGTTTCGGATATTCAGTACTTC
>.|TRBV11-2|TRBJ2-7|.
CASSLRPSPHEQYF
TGTGCCAGCAGCTTGCGGCCTAGTCCCCACGAGCAGTACTTC
>.|TRBV7-3|TRBJ1-2|.
CASSLSAGNYGYTF
TGTGCCAGCAGCTTGAGTGCAGGGAACTATGGCTACACCTTC
>.|TRBV2|TRBJ2-1|TRBD2
CASKEAGGPEQFF
TGTGCCAGCAAGGAAGCGGGAGGGCCAGAGCAGTTCTTC
>.|TRBV27|TRBJ2-5|TRBD1
CASSLIRDRADRETQYF
TGTGCCAGCAGTTTGATCCGGGACAGGGCCGATAGGGAGACCCAGTACTTC
>.|TRBV18|TRBJ1-1|TRBD1
CASSPLQGTLTEAFF
TGTGCCAGCTCACCATTACAGGGGACCCTCACTGAAGCTTTCTTT
>.|TRBV28|TRBJ2-7|.
CASSSFGGGSSYEQYF
TGTGCCAGCAGTTCCTTTGGTGGGGGTAGCTCCTACGAGCAGTACTTC
>.|TRBV19|TRBJ2-1|TRBD1
CASSIVDRGRYNEQFF
TGTGCCAGTAGTATAGTCGACAGGGGGCGCTACAATGAGCAGTTCTTC
>.|TRBV7-3|TRBJ2-5|.
CASSPGTVTVETQYF
TGTGCCAGCAGCCCCGGGACGGTGACCGTAGAGACCCAGTACTTC
>.|TRBV5-1|TRBJ2-7|TRBD2
CASSLVAGDYEQYF
TGCGCCAGCAGCTTGGTAGCGGGAGATTACGAGCAGTACTTC
>.|TRBV5-1|TRBJ1-1|.
CASSQPGGRTEAFF
TGCGCCAGCAGCCAGCCGGGGGGCAGGACTGAAGCTTTCTTT
>.|TRBV5-5|TRBJ2-2|.
CASSLVVQQGASTGELFF
TGTGCCAGCAGCTTGGTTGTACAGCAGGGAGCGAGCACCGGGGAGCTGTTTTTT
>.|TRBV5-4|TRBJ2-3|TRBD2
CASSLGGLAGRDTQYF
TGTGCCAGCAGCTTGGGAGGGCTAGCGGGGCGGGATACGCAGTATTTT
>.|TRBV13|TRBJ1-1|.
CASSLRESQNTEAFF
TGTGCCAGCAGCCTTAGGGAGAGCCAAAACACTGAAGCTTTCTTT
>.|TRBV29-1|TRBJ2-7|TRBD2
CSTRTSGSGEQYF
TGCAGCACCAGGACTAGCGGGAGTGGCGAGCAGTACTTC
>.|TRBV13|TRBJ2-1|.
CASSEDYNEQFF
TGTGCCAGCAGCGAGGACTACAATGAGCAGTTCTTC
>.|TRBV27|TRBJ2-2|.
CASSPGPPKTGELFF
TGTGCCAGCAGTCCCGGACCACCGAAGACCGGGGAGCTGTTTTTT
>.|TRBV6-1|TRBJ2-2|TRBD2
CASSGTSGSNTGELFF
TGTGCCAGCAGTGGGACTAGCGGATCGAACACCGGGGAGCTGTTTTTT